The clone carrying this TCR beta chain is medium-sized within its sample. Between the trimmed V and J ends, which lost 5 bases and 2 bases, there was a span of 12 bases. This CDR3 has 14 amino acids. Germline values: CDR1 SGHTA, CDR2 FQGNSA. MiXCR, run by TCRdb on the RT-PCR reads, gives a single entry per CDR3 protein. This sample has some 3,000 distinct CDR3 sequences, with approximately 5.1% found just once. These data are taken from a study of patients and donors after allogeneic stem cell transplantation. This TCR was sampled from a human donor who was either an allogeneic HSCT recipient or a stem cell or donor lymphocyte infusion donor (not recorded which). It is not recorded whose cells these are; they may come from a transplant donor. The chain carries TRBV7-2 and TRBJ1-1; D uncertain. The sample consisted of blood, either unsorted or a sorted T cell fraction (not recorded which). The CDR3 DNA reads TGTGCCAGCAGCGCTCAACTACGAAACACTGAAGCTTTCTTT. Protein product: CASSAQLRNTEAFF.